The TCR beta chain under discussion was sequenced for a study of shared clonotypes between healthy human individuals. Study-wide results and caveats: An anticipated effect of sequencing depth on clonotype sharing among donors was recognized.

As for this clone: Its antigen is as yet unknown.

Using immunoSEQ multiplex PCR, the repertoire was profiled, and TCRdb retains in-frame clones only, with some absent. The sample contains millions of clones, just over 90% of which appear only once. The V gene's germline CDR1 is SGHTA and CDR2 FQGNSA. The CDR3 is 15 amino acids. Trimming removed 5 bases at V and 3 bases at J, with 17 bases between. The receptor's source is a man aged 18 to 30 in good health. Specimen: naive CD4+ T cells sorted from blood. The subset: CD45RA+ positively selected. The rearrangement joins TRBV7-2 to TRBJ2-7; a possible D gene is TRBD1 (6 bases). DNA of the CDR3: TGTGCCAGCAGCCCCCTCGGGACATTGTTCTACGAGCAGTACTTC. Encoded protein: CASSPLGTLFYEQYF.